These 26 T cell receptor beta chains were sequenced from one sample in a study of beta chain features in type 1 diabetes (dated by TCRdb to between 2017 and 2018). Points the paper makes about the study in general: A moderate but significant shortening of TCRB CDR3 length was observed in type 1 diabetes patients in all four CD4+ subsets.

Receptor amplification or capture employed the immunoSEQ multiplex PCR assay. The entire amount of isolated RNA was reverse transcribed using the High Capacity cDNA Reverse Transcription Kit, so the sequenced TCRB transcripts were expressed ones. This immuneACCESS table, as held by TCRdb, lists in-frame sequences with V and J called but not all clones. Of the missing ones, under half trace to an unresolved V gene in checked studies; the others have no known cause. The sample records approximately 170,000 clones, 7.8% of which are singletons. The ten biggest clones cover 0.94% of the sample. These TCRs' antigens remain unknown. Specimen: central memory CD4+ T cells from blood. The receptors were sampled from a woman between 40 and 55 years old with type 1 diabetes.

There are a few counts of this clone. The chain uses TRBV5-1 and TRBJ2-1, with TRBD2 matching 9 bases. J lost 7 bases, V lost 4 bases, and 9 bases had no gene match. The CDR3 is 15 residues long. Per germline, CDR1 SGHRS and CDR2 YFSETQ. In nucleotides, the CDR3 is TGCGCCAGCAGCCCGCGGGAGGGCCTTTTAAATGAGCAGTTCTTC. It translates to CASSPREGLLNEQFF.

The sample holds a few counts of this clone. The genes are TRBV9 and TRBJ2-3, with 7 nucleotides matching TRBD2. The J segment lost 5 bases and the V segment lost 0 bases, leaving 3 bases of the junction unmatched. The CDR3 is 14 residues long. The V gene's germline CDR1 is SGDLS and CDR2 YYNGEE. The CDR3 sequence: CASSVEGGGDTQYF. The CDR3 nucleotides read TGTGCCAGCAGCGTAGAGGGCGGGGGAGATACGCAGTATTTT.

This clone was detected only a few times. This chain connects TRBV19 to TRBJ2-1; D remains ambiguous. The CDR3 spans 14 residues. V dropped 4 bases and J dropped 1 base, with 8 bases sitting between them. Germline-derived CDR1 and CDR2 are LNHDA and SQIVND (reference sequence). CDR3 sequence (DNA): TGTGCCAGTAGTAGTCGCGGATCCTACAATGAGCAGTTCTTC. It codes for CASSSRGSYNEQFF.

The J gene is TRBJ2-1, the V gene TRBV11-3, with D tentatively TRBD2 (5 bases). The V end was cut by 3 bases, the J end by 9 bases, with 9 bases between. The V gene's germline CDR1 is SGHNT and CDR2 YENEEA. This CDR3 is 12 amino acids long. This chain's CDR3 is CASSLDGGEQFF. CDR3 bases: TGTGCCAGCAGCTTGGATGGAGGTGAGCAGTTCTTC.

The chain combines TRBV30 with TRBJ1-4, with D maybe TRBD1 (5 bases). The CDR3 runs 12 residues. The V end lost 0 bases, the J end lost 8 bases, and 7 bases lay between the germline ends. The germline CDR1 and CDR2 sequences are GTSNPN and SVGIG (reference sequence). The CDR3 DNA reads TGTGCCTGGAGTGTACAGGTCGAAAAACTGTTTTTT. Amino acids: CAWSVQVEKLFF.

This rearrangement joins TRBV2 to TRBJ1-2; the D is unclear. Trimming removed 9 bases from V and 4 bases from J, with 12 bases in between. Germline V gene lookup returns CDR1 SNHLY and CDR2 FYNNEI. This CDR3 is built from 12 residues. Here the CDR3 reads CASGLSAYGYTF. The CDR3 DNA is TGTGCCAGTGGACTCTCGGCCTATGGCTACACCTTC.

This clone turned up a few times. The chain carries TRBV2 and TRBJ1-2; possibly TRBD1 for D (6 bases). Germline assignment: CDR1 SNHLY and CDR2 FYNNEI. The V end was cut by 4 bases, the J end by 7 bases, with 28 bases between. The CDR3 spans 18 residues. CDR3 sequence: CASSADAGRGTGLGGYTF. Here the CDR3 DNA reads TGTGCCAGCAGTGCGGATGCGGGCAGGGGAACTGGTTTGGGTGGCTACACCTTC. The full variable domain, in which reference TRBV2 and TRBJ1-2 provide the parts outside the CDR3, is EPEVTQTPSHQVTQMGQEVILRCVPISNHLYFYWYRQILGQKVEFLVSFYNNEISEKSEIFDDQFSVERPDGSNFTLKIRSTKLEDSAMYFCASSADAGRGTGLGGYTFGSGTRLTVV.

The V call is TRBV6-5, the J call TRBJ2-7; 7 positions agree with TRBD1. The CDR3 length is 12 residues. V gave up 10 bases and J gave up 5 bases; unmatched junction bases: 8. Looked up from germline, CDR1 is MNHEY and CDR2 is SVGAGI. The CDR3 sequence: CATQGSPHEQYF. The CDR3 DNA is TGTGCCACACAGGGGTCCCCCCACGAGCAGTACTTC.

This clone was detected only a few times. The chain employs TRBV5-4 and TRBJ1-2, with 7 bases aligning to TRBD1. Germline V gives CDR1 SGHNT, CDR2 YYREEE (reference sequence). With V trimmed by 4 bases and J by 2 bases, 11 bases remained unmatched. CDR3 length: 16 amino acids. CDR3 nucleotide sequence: TGTGCCAGCAGCCTCCCGGGACAGCAGACCAACTATGGCTACACCTTC. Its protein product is CASSLPGQQTNYGYTF.

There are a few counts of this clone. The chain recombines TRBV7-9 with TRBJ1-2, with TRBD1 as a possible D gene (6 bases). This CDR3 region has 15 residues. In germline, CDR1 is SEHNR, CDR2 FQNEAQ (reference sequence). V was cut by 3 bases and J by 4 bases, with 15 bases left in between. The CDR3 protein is CASSFLDSLSYGYTF. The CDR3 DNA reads TGTGCCAGCAGCTTCCTGGACAGTTTATCCTATGGCTACACCTTC. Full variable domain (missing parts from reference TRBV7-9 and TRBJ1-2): DTGVSQNPRHKITKRGQNVTFRCDPISEHNRLYWYRQTLGQGPEFLTYFQNEAQLEKSRLLSDRFSAERPKGSFSTLEIQRTEQGDSAMYLCASSFLDSLSYGYTFGSGTRLTVV.

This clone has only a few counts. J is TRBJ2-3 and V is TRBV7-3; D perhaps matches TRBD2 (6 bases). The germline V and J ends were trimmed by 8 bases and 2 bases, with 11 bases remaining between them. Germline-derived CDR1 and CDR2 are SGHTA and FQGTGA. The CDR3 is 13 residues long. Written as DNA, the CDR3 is TGTGCCAGCGGAGGGGCGGACACAGATACGCAGTATTTT. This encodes CASGGADTDTQYF.

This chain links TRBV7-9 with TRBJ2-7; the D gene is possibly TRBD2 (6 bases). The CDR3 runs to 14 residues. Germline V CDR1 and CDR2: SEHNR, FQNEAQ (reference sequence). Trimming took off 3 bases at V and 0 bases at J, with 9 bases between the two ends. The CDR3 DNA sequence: TGTGCCAGCAGCTTGGGACTGATCTCCTACGAGCAGTACTTC. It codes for CASSLGLISYEQYF.

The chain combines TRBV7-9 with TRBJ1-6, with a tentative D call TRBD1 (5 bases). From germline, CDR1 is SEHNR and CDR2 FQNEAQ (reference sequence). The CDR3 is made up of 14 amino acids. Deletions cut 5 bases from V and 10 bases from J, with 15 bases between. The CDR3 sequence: CASSKGLGSSPLHF. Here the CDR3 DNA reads TGTGCCAGCAGCAAGGGGCTCGGCTCCTCACCCCTCCACTTT.

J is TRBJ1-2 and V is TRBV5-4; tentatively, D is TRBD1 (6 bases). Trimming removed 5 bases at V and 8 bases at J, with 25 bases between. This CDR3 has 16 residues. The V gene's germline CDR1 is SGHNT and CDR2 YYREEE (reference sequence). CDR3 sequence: CASRTGQKFSFGGYTF. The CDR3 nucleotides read TGTGCCAGCAGGACCGGACAGAAGTTTTCCTTTGGGGGCTACACCTTC.

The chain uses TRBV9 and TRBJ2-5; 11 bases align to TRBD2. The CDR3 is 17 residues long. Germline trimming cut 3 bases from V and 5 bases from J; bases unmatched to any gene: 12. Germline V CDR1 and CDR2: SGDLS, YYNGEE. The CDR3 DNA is TGTGCCAGCAGCGCCGACAGTACTAGCGGGAGTGGGGAGACCCAGTACTTC. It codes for CASSADSTSGSGETQYF.

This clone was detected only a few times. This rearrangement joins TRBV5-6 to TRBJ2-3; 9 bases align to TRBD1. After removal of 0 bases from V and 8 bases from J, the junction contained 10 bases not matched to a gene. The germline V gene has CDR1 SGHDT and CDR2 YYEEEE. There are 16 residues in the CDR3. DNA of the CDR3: TGTGCCAGCAGCTTGGCCGGACAGGGGCATGCAGGTACGCAGTATTTT. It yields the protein CASSLAGQGHAGTQYF.

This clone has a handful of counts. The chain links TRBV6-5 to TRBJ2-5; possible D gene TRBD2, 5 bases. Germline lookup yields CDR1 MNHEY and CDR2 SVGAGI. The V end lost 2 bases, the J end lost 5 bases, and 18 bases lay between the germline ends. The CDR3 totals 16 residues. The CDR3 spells CASSYGLPSSGETQYF. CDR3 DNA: TGTGCCAGCAGTTACGGGCTGCCTTCTTCGGGGGAGACCCAGTACTTC.

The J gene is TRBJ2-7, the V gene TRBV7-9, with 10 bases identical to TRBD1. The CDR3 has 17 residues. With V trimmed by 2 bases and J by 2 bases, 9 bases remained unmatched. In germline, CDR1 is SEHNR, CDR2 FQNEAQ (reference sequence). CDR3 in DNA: TGTGCCAGCAGCTTAAGAGGACAGGGGGTCATACCCTACGAGCAGTACTTC. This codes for CASSLRGQGVIPYEQYF.

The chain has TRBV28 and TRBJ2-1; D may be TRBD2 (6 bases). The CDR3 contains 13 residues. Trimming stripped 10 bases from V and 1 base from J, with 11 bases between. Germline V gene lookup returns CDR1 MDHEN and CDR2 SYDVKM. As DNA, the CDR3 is TGTGCCACCGGGACTTTATCCTACAATGAGCAGTTCTTC. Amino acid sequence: CATGTLSYNEQFF.

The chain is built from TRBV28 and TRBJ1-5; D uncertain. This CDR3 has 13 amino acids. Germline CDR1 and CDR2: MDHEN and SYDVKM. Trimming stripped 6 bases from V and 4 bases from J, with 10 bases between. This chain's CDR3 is CASRSTENQPQHF. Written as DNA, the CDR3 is TGTGCCAGCAGGTCGACGGAGAATCAGCCCCAGCATTTT.

The CDR3 DNA reads TGTGCCAGCAGCTCGGTCGGGGACTTCACAGATACGCAGTATTTT. It yields the protein CASSSVGDFTDTQYF. The chain has TRBV7-3 and TRBJ2-3, with a weak D call TRBD2 (6 bases). V was shortened by 4 bases and J by 2 bases, with 13 bases between the two germline ends. The V gene's germline CDR1 is SGHTA and CDR2 FQGTGA. This CDR3 comprises 15 residues. Drawing the rest from reference TRBV7-3 and TRBJ2-3, the complete variable domain is GAGVSQTPSNKVTEKGKYVELRCDPISGHTALYWYRQSLGQGPEFLIYFQGTGAADDSGLPNDRFFAVRPEGSVSTLKIQRTERGDSAVYLCASSSVGDFTDTQYFGPGTRLTVL.

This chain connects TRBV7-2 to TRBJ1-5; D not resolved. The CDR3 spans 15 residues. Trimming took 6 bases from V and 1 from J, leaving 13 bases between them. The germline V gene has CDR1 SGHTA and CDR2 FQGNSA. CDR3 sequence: CASSYEGESNQPQHF. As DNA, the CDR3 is TGTGCCAGCAGTTACGAGGGAGAGAGCAATCAGCCCCAGCATTTT.

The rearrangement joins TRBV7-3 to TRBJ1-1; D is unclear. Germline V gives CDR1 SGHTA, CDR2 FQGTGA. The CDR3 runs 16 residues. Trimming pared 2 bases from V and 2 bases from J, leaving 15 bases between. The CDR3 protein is CASSLGRATRNTEAFF. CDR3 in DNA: TGTGCCAGCAGCTTAGGGCGGGCAACCCGAAACACTGAAGCTTTCTTT.

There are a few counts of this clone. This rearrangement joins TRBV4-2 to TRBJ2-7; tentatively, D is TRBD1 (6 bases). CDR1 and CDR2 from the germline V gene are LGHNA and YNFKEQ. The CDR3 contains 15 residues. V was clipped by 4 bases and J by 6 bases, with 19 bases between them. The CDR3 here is CASSLSGHSSGEQYF. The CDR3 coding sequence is TGTGCCAGCAGCCTCTCGGGACACTCGTCCGGCGAGCAGTACTTC.

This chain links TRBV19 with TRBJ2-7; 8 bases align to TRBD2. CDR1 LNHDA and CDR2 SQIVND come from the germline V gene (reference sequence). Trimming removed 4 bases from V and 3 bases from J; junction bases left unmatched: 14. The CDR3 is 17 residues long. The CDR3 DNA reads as TGTGCCAGTAGTAGACCCAGCGGGAGAACCCGCGGCTACGAGCAGTACTTC. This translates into CASSRPSGRTRGYEQYF.

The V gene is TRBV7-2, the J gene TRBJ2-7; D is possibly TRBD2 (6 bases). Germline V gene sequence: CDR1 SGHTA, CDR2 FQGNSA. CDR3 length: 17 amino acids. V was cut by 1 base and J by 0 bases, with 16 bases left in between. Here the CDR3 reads CASSLGPSAGNSYEQYF. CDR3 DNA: TGTGCCAGCAGCTTAGGGCCGTCGGCGGGGAACTCCTACGAGCAGTACTTC.